Below are 13 T cell receptor beta chains sequenced from a single sample in a study of long-term antiretroviral therapy in people with HIV. Researchers ran immunoSEQ v3.0 at survey level. Sequenced by immunoSEQ multiplex PCR; TCRdb stores in-frame clones only, minus some. The profile shows around 20,000 clones, 80% to 90% of them singletons. Sequences were derived from unsorted PBMCs, sampled 4.2 years after starting antiretroviral therapy. These receptors were taken from a man aged 50 to 59 with HIV.

V is TRBV5-6 and J is TRBJ1-6; D remains ambiguous. Germline V gene data show CDR1 as SGHDT and CDR2 as YYEEEE. This CDR3 contains 12 residues. The V end was cut by 1 base, the J end by 11 bases, with 7 bases between. The CDR3 DNA follows: TGTGCCAGCAGCTTGAATGGGCCACCCCTCCACTTT. Its translation: CASSLNGPPLHF. The entire variable domain, with the rest obtained from reference TRBV5-6 and TRBJ1-6, is as follows: DAGVTQSPTHLIKTRGQQVTLRCSPKSGHDTVSWYQQALGQGPQFIFQYYEEEERQRGNFPDRFSGHQFPNYSSELNVNALLLGDSALYLCASSLNGPPLHFGNGTRLTVT.

This sequence joins TRBV7-2 and TRBJ2-3; 9 bases map to TRBD2. The CDR3 contains 16 residues. Losses at the gene ends were 1 base for V and 6 bases for J; bases not matched to a gene: 8. The V gene's germline CDR1 is SGHTA and CDR2 FQGNSA. The CDR3 here is CASSLVGGGAYDTQYF. CDR3 coding DNA: TGTGCCAGCAGCTTAGTTGGCGGGGGGGCATACGATACGCAGTATTTT.

This clone has only one observation. The rearrangement joins TRBV13 to TRBJ2-7; TRBD2 is a possible D gene (7 bases). V gave up 1 base and J gave up 0 bases, with 13 bases separating them. The CDR3 extends over 16 amino acids. Germline CDR1 reads PRHDT; CDR2 reads FYEKMQ (reference sequence). CDR3 sequence: CASSLEGGGYSYEQYF. Written as DNA, the CDR3 is TGTGCCAGCAGCTTAGAGGGGGGGGGTTACTCCTACGAGCAGTACTTC.

The chain recombines TRBV4-3 with TRBJ2-7; D gene unclear. The CDR3 spans 16 residues. Trimming stripped 1 base from V and 0 bases from J, with 13 bases between. CDR1 LGHNA and CDR2 YSLEER come from the germline V gene. The DNA for the CDR3 is TGCGCCAGCAGCCAAGTCTTCAAGGGTGACTCCTACGAGCAGTACTTC. Protein product: CASSQVFKGDSYEQYF.

This clone was seen a single time. The chain has TRBV27 and TRBJ2-7; 9 bases agree with TRBD1. Germline V gene lookup returns CDR1 MNHEY and CDR2 SMNVEV (reference sequence). The V gene end was trimmed by 1 base and the J gene end by 3 bases; junction bases not matched to a gene: 4. This CDR3 spans 15 amino acids. The CDR3 DNA reads TGTGCCAGCAGTTTATGGGGACAGGGAGGCTACGAGCAGTACTTC. Protein: CASSLWGQGGYEQYF.

The chain combines TRBV30 with TRBJ2-3; D not resolved. The germline V gene has CDR1 GTSNPN and CDR2 SVGIG (reference sequence). The CDR3 totals 11 residues. V dropped 8 bases and J dropped 5 bases, with 11 bases sitting between them. The CDR3 region has the DNA TGTGCCCAAGCAAGGATAGATACGCAGTATTTT. It yields the protein CAQARIDTQYF.

V gene TRBV12-5 combines with J gene TRBJ2-1; no clear D gene. This CDR3 contains 13 residues. From germline, CDR1 is LGHNT and CDR2 FRNRAP. Trimming took off 0 bases at V and 9 bases at J, with 9 bases between the two ends. CDR3 in amino acids: CASGLVLEFEQFF. CDR3 nucleotides: TGTGCTAGTGGTTTGGTACTTGAGTTTGAGCAGTTCTTC.

V gene TRBV30 combines with J gene TRBJ1-6, with a weak D call TRBD1 (6 bases). The V end was cut by 1 base, the J end by 3 bases, with 10 bases between. This CDR3 contains 15 residues. Germline CDR1 GTSNPN, CDR2 SVGIG (reference sequence). CDR3 sequence (DNA): TGTGCCTGGAGTGGACGACAGGACTATAATTCACCCCTCCACTTT. Its protein is CAWSGRQDYNSPLHF.

V and J are TRBV2 and TRBJ2-1; no clear D. The CDR3 runs to 12 residues. In germline, CDR1 is SNHLY, CDR2 FYNNEI. The ends were cut back, 3 bases at V and 3 bases at J, with 3 bases in the middle. The CDR3: CASSEGYNEQFF. The CDR3 DNA reads as TGTGCCAGCAGTGAGGGCTACAATGAGCAGTTCTTC.

The V gene is TRBV29-1, the J gene TRBJ2-7, with 8 nucleotides matching TRBD1. CDR1 and CDR2 from the germline V gene are SQVTM and ANQGSEA. The CDR3 is made up of 14 amino acids. The trim removed 7 bases at V and 0 bases at J, leaving 8 bases unmatched. The CDR3 reads CSAKTGVNSYEQYF. DNA of the CDR3: TGCAGCGCTAAGACAGGGGTGAACTCCTACGAGCAGTACTTC.

The chain joins TRBV6-6 to TRBJ1-4, with D unresolved. Trimming removed 6 bases from V and 0 bases from J, with 11 bases in between. The CDR3 has 15 residues. Germline V gives CDR1 MNHNY, CDR2 SVGAGI (reference sequence). Written as DNA, the CDR3 is TGTGCCAGCAGGCAAGGGCAGACAACTAATGAAAAACTGTTTTTT. This gives the protein CASRQGQTTNEKLFF.

The rearrangement links TRBV4-1 to TRBJ2-7; unclear D gene. This CDR3 contains 14 residues. Germline assignment: CDR1 MGHRA and CDR2 YSYEKL. Trimming pared 0 bases from V and 0 bases from J, leaving 6 bases between. The CDR3, as DNA: TGCGCCAGCAGCCAAGATCTGGCCTCCTACGAGCAGTACTTC. Protein product: CASSQDLASYEQYF.

V is TRBV5-8 and J is TRBJ2-6; no firm D call. This CDR3 is 13 amino acids long. CDR1 is SGHTS and CDR2 is YDEGEE in the germline V gene. The V and J ends lost 1 base and 4 bases respectively, with 3 bases between them. The CDR3 nucleotides are TGTGCCAGCAGCTTGAGAGGGGCCAACGTCCTGACTTTC. This gives the protein CASSLRGANVLTF. The whole variable domain, remainder taken from reference TRBV5-8 and TRBJ2-6, is EAGVTQSPTHLIKTRGQQATLRCSPISGHTSVYWYQQALGLGLQFLLWYDEGEERNRGNFPPRFSGRQFPNYSSELNVNALELEDSALYLCASSLRGANVLTFGAGSRLTVL.